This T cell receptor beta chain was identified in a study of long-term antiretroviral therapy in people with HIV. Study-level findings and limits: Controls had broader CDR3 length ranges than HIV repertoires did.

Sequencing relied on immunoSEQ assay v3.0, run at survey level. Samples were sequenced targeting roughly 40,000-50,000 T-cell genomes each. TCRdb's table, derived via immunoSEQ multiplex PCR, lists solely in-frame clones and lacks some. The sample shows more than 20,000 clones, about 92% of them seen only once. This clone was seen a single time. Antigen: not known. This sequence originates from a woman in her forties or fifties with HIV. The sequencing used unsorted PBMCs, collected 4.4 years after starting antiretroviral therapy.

CDR3 sequence reads: CASSFAGGQNEQFF. Written as DNA, the CDR3 is TGTGCCAGCAGCTTCGCGGGGGGGCAAAATGAGCAGTTCTTC. This chain links TRBV7-9 with TRBJ2-1; TRBD2 matches 9 bases. Germline CDR1 is SEHNR and CDR2 is FQNEAQ (reference sequence). CDR3 length: 14 amino acids. With V trimmed by 3 bases and J by 7 bases, 4 bases remained unmatched.